This TCR beta chain was captured by sequencing in a study of shared clonotypes between healthy human individuals. Whole-study findings and limits: The study's rarefaction showed incomplete sorted-subset sequencing despite large depth. With few donors, the genetic and exposure-history diversity represented was limited.

V lost 3 bases, J lost 2 bases, and 2 bases stayed unmatched. Germline lookup yields CDR1 LGHNA and CDR2 YSLEER. The CDR3 length is 15 residues. Remarks on this clone: What it recognizes is unknown. Other DNA sequences within the sample encode an identical CDR3.

Per the authors' pipeline: Owing to the provision of junction-only sequences devoid of quality scores by immunoSEQ, filtering differed. Sequenced by immunoSEQ multiplex PCR; TCRdb stores in-frame clones only, minus some. That table supplies the V and J calls and clone size; D and trimming were determined from the DNA. Of 2.3 million or so clones listed, more than 80% are singletons. The chain employs TRBV4-3 and TRBJ2-1; 9 bases line up with TRBD2. The sequencing input was naive CD4+ T cells from PBMCs. Stated subset: CD45RA+ positively selected. This clonotype originated in a man aged 18 to 29 in good health. Some clones in this sample may be carry-over from other donors' samples. The CDR3 DNA is TGCGCCAGCAGCCAGGCTAGCGGGACCTACAATGAGCAGTTCTTC. Residues: CASSQASGTYNEQFF.